The sequence of this T cell receptor beta chain was determined in a study of T cell responses to AZD1222 COVID-19 vaccine. Study-level information: Second-dose schedules of about 4 or about 12 weeks were combined.

Germline loops: CDR1 KGHSH, CDR2 LQKENI. Trimming left V 5 bases short and J 1 base short, with 11 bases between. The CDR3 is 14 residues long. Assay used: immunoSEQ multiplex PCR; TCRdb lists only in-frame clones, some missing. The data hold some 120,000 clones, with roughly four fifths observed a single time. Study results and limitations: Epitopes outside B.1.351 and B.1.1.7 mutated regions reportedly drew nearly half of spike TCRs.

About this clone itself: Antigen unknown.

The sequence was obtained from an adult in good health. This chain uses TRBV18 with TRBJ1-1; a weak D match, TRBD1 (5 bases). This sample comprised peripheral blood, obtained on day 0 of AZD1222 vaccination. The CDR3 DNA follows: TGTGCCAGCTCAAGCCTTACAGGGAACACTGAAGCTTTCTTT. This sequence encodes CASSSLTGNTEAFF.